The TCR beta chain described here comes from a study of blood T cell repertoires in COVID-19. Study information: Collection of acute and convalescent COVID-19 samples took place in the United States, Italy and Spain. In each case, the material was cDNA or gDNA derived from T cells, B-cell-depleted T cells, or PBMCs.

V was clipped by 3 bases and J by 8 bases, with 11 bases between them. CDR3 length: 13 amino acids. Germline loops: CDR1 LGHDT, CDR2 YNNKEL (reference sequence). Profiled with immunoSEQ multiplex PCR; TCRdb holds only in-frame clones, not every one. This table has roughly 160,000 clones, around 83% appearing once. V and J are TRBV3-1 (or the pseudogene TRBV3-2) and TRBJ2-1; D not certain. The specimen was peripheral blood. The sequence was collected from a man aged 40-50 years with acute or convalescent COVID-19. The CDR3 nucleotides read TGTGCCAGCAGCCATCTTTCGCGCCATGAGCAGTTCTTC. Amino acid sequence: CASSHLSRHEQFF.